Presented here are 30 T cell receptor beta chains from one specimen sequenced in a study of CD8 T cells in Susac syndrome (dated by TCRdb to about 2019). Libraries were made using the immunoSEQ multiplex PCR assay. RNA was extracted using the RNeasy kit, and 0.5 to 1 microgram was reverse transcribed with random hexamers. The raw public reads went through TCRdb reprocessing: fastp at Q25, MiXCR clone calling, in-frame beta chains kept. Rows with one shared CDR3 protein collapse into an entry with the most common genes and DNA. Within this sample are around 230,000 distinct CDR3 sequences, with almost 97% of them counted one time only. The ten top clones hold around 0.1% of the sample. Source material: CD4+ T cells from PBMCs. These receptor sequences come from a human donor with Susac syndrome.

V is TRBV20-1 and J is TRBJ2-3; the D gene is possibly TRBD2 (6 bases). CDR1 DFQATT and CDR2 SNEGSKA come from the germline V gene (reference sequence). Trimming left V 5 bases short and J 5 bases short, with 20 bases between. The CDR3 loop spans 15 amino acids. The CDR3 DNA sequence: TGCAGTGCTCAGACCGGGACTCCAGCCCGAGATACGCAGTATTTT. It translates to CSAQTGTPARDTQYF.

The gene calls are TRBV15 and TRBJ1-2; perhaps TRBD1 as D (5 bases). Looked up from germline, CDR1 is LNHNV and CDR2 is YYDKDF (reference sequence). The ends were cut back, 0 bases at V and 8 bases at J, with 16 bases in the middle. This CDR3 region has 15 residues. The CDR3 sequence is CATSRDRQGIGGYTF. As DNA, the CDR3 is TGTGCCACCAGCAGAGATCGTCAGGGAATAGGCGGCTACACCTTC.

The gene calls are TRBV6-5 and TRBJ1-2; no firm D call. This CDR3 spans 15 amino acids. Per the germline V gene, CDR1 is MNHEY and CDR2 is SVGAGI. V lost 2 bases and J 1 base, leaving 11 bases between the germline ends. CDR3 nucleotide sequence: TGTGCCAGCAGTTACATTAGACCGATTAACTATGGCTACACCTTC. It specifies CASSYIRPINYGYTF.

This clonotype was observed once. The chain recombines TRBV7-9 with TRBJ2-1; D uncertain. The CDR3 length is 12 residues. Germline CDR1 SEHNR, CDR2 FQNEAQ (reference sequence). V lost 3 bases and J lost 6, with 6 bases in between. In nucleotides, the CDR3 is TGTGCCAGCAGCTTTCGTGCCAATGAGCAGTTCTTC. It encodes CASSFRANEQFF.

The chain uses TRBV28 and TRBJ2-1; D call uncertain. The CDR3 covers 14 residues. The V gene's germline CDR1 is MDHEN and CDR2 SYDVKM. The V end was cut by 5 bases, the J end by 7 bases, with 15 bases between. The CDR3 loop is CASSPSNGFNEQFF. In DNA form, the CDR3 reads TGTGCCAGCAGTCCATCTAACGGGTTTAATGAGCAGTTCTTC.

The CDR3 DNA sequence: TGCAGCGTTTCGTCGGGGGTCAATGAGCAGTTCTTC. Amino acid sequence: CSVSSGVNEQFF. The genes are TRBV29-1 and TRBJ2-1, with a weak D call TRBD2 (6 bases). The germline gives CDR1 SQVTM, CDR2 ANQGSEA. This CDR3 region has 12 residues. The V end lost 5 bases, the J end lost 6 bases, and 11 bases lay between the germline ends.

The gene calls are TRBV28 and TRBJ2-6; D remains ambiguous. V was pared by 9 bases and J by 4 bases, with 19 bases between. From germline, CDR1 is MDHEN and CDR2 SYDVKM. This CDR3 is built from 16 residues. The CDR3 region is CASRPFRLLGANVLTF. CDR3 sequence (DNA): TGTGCCAGTAGGCCCTTCCGATTGTTAGGGGCCAACGTCCTGACTTTC. The full variable domain, with the rest looked up from reference TRBV28 and TRBJ2-6, is DVKVTQSSRYLVKRTGEKVFLECVQDMDHENMFWYRQDPGLGLRLIYFSYDVKMKEKGDIPEGYSVSREKKERFSLILESASTNQTSMYLCASRPFRLLGANVLTFGAGSRLTVL.

This chain links TRBV29-1 with TRBJ2-3; D uncertain. Germline V lookup: CDR1 SQVTM, CDR2 ANQGSEA. The CDR3 has 15 amino acids. Trimming removed 4 bases at V and 0 bases at J, with 14 bases between. The CDR3 protein is CSVVQAVSSTDTQYF. As DNA, the CDR3 is TGCAGCGTTGTTCAGGCCGTTTCCAGCACAGATACGCAGTATTTT.

The chain carries TRBV20-1 and TRBJ1-1; no clear D gene. V was clipped by 2 bases and J by 0 bases, with 7 bases between them. This CDR3 is built from 13 residues. CDR1 and CDR2 from the germline V gene are DFQATT and SNEGSKA (reference sequence). The CDR3 bases are TGCAGTGCTAGAAGTGGTATGAACACTGAAGCTTTCTTT. Translated: CSARSGMNTEAFF.

The rearrangement uses TRBV29-1 and TRBJ2-7; 7 nucleotides line up with TRBD1. J was trimmed by 2 bases and V by 5 bases; bases with no gene match: 6. Germline CDR1 reads SQVTM; CDR2 reads ANQGSEA. The CDR3 covers 13 residues. CDR3 DNA: TGCAGCGTTCACGACAGGGATACCTACGAGCAGTACTTC. Protein: CSVHDRDTYEQYF.

In DNA form, the CDR3 reads TGTGCCAGCAGCCCGGACAGGGCTAGTGAAAAACTGTTTTTT. Translated: CASSPDRASEKLFF. This sequence joins TRBV28 and TRBJ1-4, with TRBD1 identical over 8 bases. Germline CDR1 is MDHEN and CDR2 is SYDVKM. This CDR3 is 14 amino acids long. With 6 bases clipped from V and 7 bases from J, the junction kept 7 bases outside the gene matches. The full variable domain, completed using reference TRBV28 and TRBJ1-4, is DVKVTQSSRYLVKRTGEKVFLECVQDMDHENMFWYRQDPGLGLRLIYFSYDVKMKEKGDIPEGYSVSREKKERFSLILESASTNQTSMYLCASSPDRASEKLFFGSGTQLSVL.

This chain links TRBV27 with TRBJ2-6; D ambiguous. This CDR3 spans 15 amino acids. V was cut by 3 bases and J by 0 bases, with 6 bases left in between. CDR1 and CDR2 from the germline V gene are MNHEY and SMNVEV (reference sequence). DNA of the CDR3: TGTGCCAGCAGTTTTCCGAGCTCTGGGGCCAACGTCCTGACTTTC. Its protein is CASSFPSSGANVLTF.

The J gene is TRBJ2-6, the V gene TRBV27; TRBD2 might be the D (6 bases). The CDR3 extends over 16 amino acids. Germline V gives CDR1 MNHEY, CDR2 SMNVEV (reference sequence). V was cut by 6 bases and J by 0 bases, with 12 bases left in between. Here the CDR3 reads CASRDGDSSGANVLTF. In nucleotides, the CDR3 is TGTGCCAGCAGGGACGGGGACTCCTCTGGGGCCAACGTCCTGACTTTC. Full variable domain (missing parts from reference TRBV27 and TRBJ2-6): EAQVTQNPRYLITVTGKKLTVTCSQNMNHEYMSWYRQDPGLGLRQIYYSMNVEVTDKGDVPEGYKVSRKEKRNFPLILESPSPNQTSLYFCASRDGDSSGANVLTFGAGSRLTVL.

The chain uses TRBV7-9 and TRBJ2-1; 7 nucleotides agree with TRBD2. From germline, CDR1 is SEHNR and CDR2 FQNEAQ (reference sequence). This CDR3 has 15 residues. J lost 7 bases, V lost 1 base, and 7 bases had no gene match. Written as DNA, the CDR3 is TGTGCCAGCAGCTTAGGAGGACTAGTGTGGAATGAGCAGTTCTTC. It specifies CASSLGGLVWNEQFF.

V and J are TRBV20-1 and TRBJ2-7, with D possibly TRBD2 on 5 matching bases. There are 14 residues in the CDR3. Trimming removed 6 bases from V and 0 bases from J, with 15 bases in between. Germline CDR1 DFQATT, CDR2 SNEGSKA (reference sequence). CDR3 nucleotides: TGCAGTGCCCTGAGGGCCTTGAGCTCCTACGAGCAGTACTTC. This translates into CSALRALSSYEQYF.

This chain uses TRBV2 with TRBJ2-3; the match to TRBD1 covers 9 bases. This CDR3 region has 18 residues. The trim removed 1 base at V and 4 bases at J, leaving 12 bases unmatched. The germline gives CDR1 SNHLY, CDR2 FYNNEI. The CDR3 is CASSEVSNTGGYSDTQYF. DNA of the CDR3: TGTGCCAGCAGTGAAGTGTCCAACACAGGGGGCTACTCAGATACGCAGTATTTT.

This clonotype was recorded only once. The chain employs TRBV5-6 and TRBJ2-7, with a tentative D call TRBD2 (6 bases). In germline, CDR1 is SGHDT, CDR2 YYEEEE. CDR3 length: 14 amino acids. Trimming removed 3 bases at V and 3 bases at J, with 13 bases between. Here the CDR3 DNA reads TGTGCCAGCAGCTGGATATGGGGGGACTACGAGCAGTACTTC. Translating it yields CASSWIWGDYEQYF.

This chain uses TRBV4-1 with TRBJ2-6; D gene ambiguous. Trimming removed 3 bases from V and 2 bases from J, with 23 bases in between. Germline loops: CDR1 MGHRA, CDR2 YSYEKL. The CDR3 has 20 residues. DNA for the CDR3: TGCGCCAGCAGCCATGACACGGGCAGAACCCCCTTAGCTGGGGCCAACGTCCTGACTTTC. Protein sequence: CASSHDTGRTPLAGANVLTF.

The chain links TRBV2 to TRBJ2-7; tentatively, D is TRBD1 (5 bases). The V end was cut by 4 bases, the J end by 3 bases, with 7 bases between. Germline V gene data show CDR1 as SNHLY and CDR2 as FYNNEI. CDR3 size: 12 residues. CDR3 DNA: TGTGCCAGCAGTGCACAGGACTACGAGCAGTACTTC. Translated, it gives CASSAQDYEQYF.

The chain couples TRBV7-2 to TRBJ2-2; D not resolved. The CDR3 covers 12 residues. V lost 5 bases and J lost 3, with 4 bases in between. CDR1 is SGHTA, CDR2 FQGNSA, per germline. CDR3 bases: TGTGCCAGCAGCACTTACACCGGGGAGCTGTTTTTT. Its translation: CASSTYTGELFF.

The V and J genes are TRBV30 and TRBJ2-1, with D unclear. The CDR3 covers 13 residues. Germline loops: CDR1 GTSNPN, CDR2 SVGIG (reference sequence). V lost 3 bases and J lost 0, with 6 bases in between. CDR3 coding DNA: TGTGCCTGGAGGCAGAGCTCCTACAATGAGCAGTTCTTC. As protein: CAWRQSSYNEQFF.

The chain employs TRBV29-1 and TRBJ2-7; TRBD1 aligns across 7 bases. The ends lost 2 bases at V and 2 bases at J; junction bases unmatched: 9. The CDR3 is 15 residues long. Germline CDR1 and CDR2: SQVTM and ANQGSEA. The CDR3 loop reads CSVEYRGQATYEQYF. The DNA of the CDR3 is TGCAGCGTTGAATACCGAGGACAGGCAACCTACGAGCAGTACTTC.

This clonotype was seen just once. V and J are TRBV28 and TRBJ2-4, with 10 bases that match TRBD2. V gave up 7 bases and J gave up 7 bases; unmatched junction bases: 4. The CDR3 consists of 13 residues. The V gene's germline CDR1 is MDHEN and CDR2 SYDVKM. Written as DNA, the CDR3 is TGTGCCAGCATGCTAGCGGGAGTGAACATTCAGTACTTC. It yields the protein CASMLAGVNIQYF.

This chain links TRBV10-3 with TRBJ2-2; 8 bases map to TRBD2. The CDR3 runs 16 residues. J was trimmed by 0 bases and V by 4 bases; bases with no gene match: 4. Germline CDR1 and CDR2: ENHRY and SYGVKD. The CDR3 region has the DNA TGTGCCATCAGTGGGGGCGGGAGGCCGAACACCGGGGAGCTGTTTTTT. Translating gives CAISGGGRPNTGELFF.

This chain joins TRBV30 and TRBJ1-4; D may be TRBD1 (5 bases). Germline values: CDR1 GTSNPN, CDR2 SVGIG (reference sequence). V was clipped by 0 bases and J by 8 bases, with 16 bases between them. This CDR3 has 15 residues. In nucleotides, the CDR3 is TGTGCCTGGAGTGTAGGGGTCAGGGCGGCCGAAAAACTGTTTTTT. As protein: CAWSVGVRAAEKLFF.

V and J are TRBV29-1 and TRBJ2-5; D gene ambiguous. Germline values: CDR1 SQVTM, CDR2 ANQGSEA. The V end lost 3 bases, the J end lost 5 bases, and 19 bases lay between the germline ends. The CDR3 contains 15 residues. CDR3 bases: TGCAGCGTTGACCGAGGCGGCTCCCTCGGTGAGACCCAGTACTTC. Residues: CSVDRGGSLGETQYF. Based on the CDR3 plus reference TRBV29-1 and TRBJ2-5, the full variable domain is SAVISQKPSRDICQRGTSLTIQCQVDSQVTMMFWYRQQPGQSLTLIATANQGSEATYESGFVIDKFPISRPNLTFSTLTVSNMSPEDSSIYLCSVDRGGSLGETQYFGPGTRLLVL.

In this sample, this clonotype turned up once. The chain couples TRBV29-1 to TRBJ2-1, with unresolved D. The CDR3 is made up of 10 amino acids. Trimming removed 3 bases at V and 12 bases at J, with 9 bases between. Per germline, CDR1 SQVTM and CDR2 ANQGSEA. CDR3 sequence: CSVDQRSQFF. For the CDR3, the DNA is TGCAGCGTTGACCAGCGCTCGCAGTTCTTC.

This clonotype was seen just once. The rearrangement links TRBV5-4 to TRBJ2-5; D assignment may be TRBD1 or TRBD2 (5 bases each). The germline V and J ends were trimmed by 4 bases and 2 bases, with 12 bases remaining between them. Germline CDR1 and CDR2: SGHNT and YYREEE (reference sequence). The CDR3 is made up of 14 amino acids. In nucleotides, the CDR3 is TGTGCCAGCAGCACCGGGACGTCACAAGAGACCCAGTACTTC. This codes for CASSTGTSQETQYF. Supplemented by reference TRBV5-4 and TRBJ2-5, the full variable domain reads ETGVTQSPTHLIKTRGQQVTLRCSSQSGHNTVSWYQQALGQGPQFIFQYYREEENGRGNFPPRFSGLQFPNYSSELNVNALELDDSALYLCASSTGTSQETQYFGPGTRLLVL.

This clonotype was detected only once. The rearrangement links TRBV27 to TRBJ1-3; no firm D call. The length of the CDR3 is 15 residues. V lost 0 bases and J lost 4, with 10 bases in between. CDR1 is MNHEY, CDR2 SMNVEV, per germline (reference sequence). The CDR3 DNA sequence: TGTGCCAGCAGTTTATCGGCCATGGGAGGAAACACCATATATTTT. Its translation: CASSLSAMGGNTIYF.

This clonotype was recorded a few times. This chain links TRBV20-1 with TRBJ1-2; 8 bases are shared with TRBD1. Losses at the gene ends were 5 bases for V and 6 bases for J; bases not matched to a gene: 8. Germline lookup yields CDR1 DFQATT and CDR2 SNEGSKA (reference sequence). The CDR3 sequence is 13 residues long. In DNA form, the CDR3 reads TGCAGTGCTTTGCGTCAGGGGGCGGATGGCTACACCTTC. It codes for CSALRQGADGYTF.